What follows are 8 T cell receptor beta chains derived from one specimen sequenced in a study of blood T cell repertoires in COVID-19 (dated by TCRdb to the early 2020s). The library was generated by the immunoSEQ multiplex PCR assay. TCRdb stores this immuneACCESS table with in-frame sequences only. Part of the clones is absent; in the studies checked, under half of the shortfall reflects unresolved V genes, and no reason is known for the rest. For this sample the table gives about 240,000 clones, of which 87% were detected only once. The top ten clonotypes cover approximately 2.4% of the sample. Sequenced input: PBMCs or T cells enriched from blood (not recorded which). The receptor set was obtained from a woman aged 30 to 39 with acute COVID-19.

The chain uses TRBV7-9 and TRBJ1-4; weak D call: TRBD1 (5 bases). The CDR3 is 15 residues long. Germline V gives CDR1 SEHNR, CDR2 FQNEAQ (reference sequence). V lost 4 bases and J lost 5, with 14 bases in between. The CDR3 is CASSSRGKVNEKLFF. The CDR3 DNA is TGTGCCAGCAGCTCCCGGGGGAAGGTGAATGAAAAACTGTTTTTT.

In this sample, this clone turned up a few times. The J gene is TRBJ1-2, the V gene TRBV29-1, with 7 bases lining up with TRBD1. Unmatched junction bases numbered 4, after V lost 0 bases and J lost 6 bases. The CDR3 runs to 13 residues. CDR1 and CDR2 from the germline V gene are SQVTM and ANQGSEA. The CDR3 region is CSVEDQGGHGYTF. The CDR3 DNA follows: TGCAGCGTTGAAGATCAAGGGGGCCATGGCTACACCTTC.

The chain joins TRBV5-4 to TRBJ1-1; D is uncertain. CDR1 SGHNT and CDR2 YYREEE come from the germline V gene (reference sequence). Trimming stripped 4 bases from V and 2 bases from J, with 9 bases between. The CDR3 contains 13 residues. The CDR3 region is CASSIGVNTEAFF. CDR3 sequence (DNA): TGTGCCAGCAGCATAGGAGTTAACACTGAAGCTTTCTTT.

The chain uses TRBV5-5 and TRBJ2-7; possible D gene TRBD2, 5 bases. The CDR3 spans 16 residues. Germline V gives CDR1 SGHKS, CDR2 YYEKEE (reference sequence). V shed 5 bases and J shed 0 bases, with 18 bases lying between them. The CDR3 here is CASRTYVGSGSYEQYF. The CDR3 DNA sequence: TGTGCCAGCAGAACCTACGTGGGCAGCGGCTCCTACGAGCAGTACTTC.

The CDR3 DNA follows: TGTGCCACCACACAGCAGGGGTACGGCTACACCTTC. Translated, it gives CATTQQGYGYTF. The chain uses TRBV5-4 and TRBJ1-2; D might be TRBD1 (6 bases). There are 12 residues in the CDR3. V lost 9 bases, J lost 8 bases, and 17 bases lay in between. CDR1 SGHNT and CDR2 YYREEE come from the germline V gene (reference sequence).

The rearrangement joins TRBV15 to TRBJ1-4; no clear D. The CDR3 is 20 amino acids. V shed 0 bases and J shed 4 bases, with 24 bases lying between them. The germline V gene encodes CDR1 LNHNV and CDR2 YYDKDF (reference sequence). The CDR3 reads CATSRDRILFPETDNEKLFF. CDR3 nucleotides: TGTGCCACCAGCAGAGATCGAATATTATTTCCGGAGACGGATAATGAAAAACTGTTTTTT.

The chain has TRBV28 and TRBJ2-7; the match to TRBD1 covers 9 bases. This CDR3 contains 16 residues. Germline assignment: CDR1 MDHEN and CDR2 SYDVKM. Trimming at V came to 4 bases and at J to 4 bases, leaving 11 bases not matched to a gene. Here the CDR3 reads CASSSGTGPTEYEQYF. The CDR3 region has the DNA TGTGCCAGCAGTTCTGGGACAGGGCCAACCGAATACGAGCAGTACTTC.

V and J are TRBV18 and TRBJ2-7; the D gene is possibly TRBD2 (5 bases). Germline V gives CDR1 KGHSH, CDR2 LQKENI. Trimming left V 4 bases short and J 3 bases short, with 13 bases between. The CDR3 contains 14 residues. As DNA, the CDR3 is TGTGCCAGCTCACGAAACGGGGAATTCTACGAGCAGTACTTC. Encoded protein: CASSRNGEFYEQYF.